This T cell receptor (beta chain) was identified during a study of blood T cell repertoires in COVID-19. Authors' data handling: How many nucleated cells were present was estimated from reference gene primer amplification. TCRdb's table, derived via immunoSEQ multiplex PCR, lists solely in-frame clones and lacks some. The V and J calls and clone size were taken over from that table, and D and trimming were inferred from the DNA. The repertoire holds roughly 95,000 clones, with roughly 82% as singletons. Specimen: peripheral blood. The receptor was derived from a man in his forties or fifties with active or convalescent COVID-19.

The chain's CDR3 is CASSITDRVGNTEAFF. The CDR3 DNA sequence: TGTGCCAGTAGTATCACGGACAGGGTGGGGAACACTGAAGCTTTCTTT. This rearrangement joins TRBV19 to TRBJ1-1; TRBD1 agrees at 8 bases. From germline, CDR1 is LNHDA and CDR2 SQIVND (reference sequence). V shed 3 bases, J shed 1 base, and the junction held 7 bases outside the gene matches. This CDR3 comprises 16 residues. Full variable domain (outside the CDR3, taken from reference TRBV19 and TRBJ1-1): DGGITQSPKYLFRKEGQNVTLSCEQNLNHDAMYWYRQDPGQGLRLIYYSQIVNDFQKGDIAEGYSVSREKKESFPLTVTSAQKNPTAFYLCASSITDRVGNTEAFFGQGTRLTVV.